This section outlines one TCR beta chain sequence together with its context. The data belong to a study of T-cell reconstitution after alpha-beta-depleted transplantation in children. As it was prepared, the TCRbeta library received unique molecular identifiers. Using its own MiXCR run on the PCR reads, TCRdb lists one record per CDR3 protein. The profile shows about 74,000 distinct CDR3 sequences, 13% to 15% of them singletons. This specimen consisted of PBMCs, mostly from graft donor cells, obtained 180 days after TCRalphabeta/CD19-depleted stem cell transplant. The receptor's source is a male patient under 10 years old who had a stem cell transplant for acute lymphoblastic leukemia, so the T cells may come from the graft donor.

CDR3 sequence: CASSYYRGRETQYF. CDR3 nucleotides: TGTGCCAGCAGTTACTACCGGGGACGGGAGACCCAGTACTTC. The chain links TRBV6-5 to TRBJ2-5, with D perhaps matching TRBD1 or TRBD2 (5 bases each). Looked up from germline, CDR1 is MNHEY and CDR2 is SVGAGI. This CDR3 spans 14 amino acids. With 1 base removed from V and 5 bases from J, the gap between germline ends came to 11 bases.